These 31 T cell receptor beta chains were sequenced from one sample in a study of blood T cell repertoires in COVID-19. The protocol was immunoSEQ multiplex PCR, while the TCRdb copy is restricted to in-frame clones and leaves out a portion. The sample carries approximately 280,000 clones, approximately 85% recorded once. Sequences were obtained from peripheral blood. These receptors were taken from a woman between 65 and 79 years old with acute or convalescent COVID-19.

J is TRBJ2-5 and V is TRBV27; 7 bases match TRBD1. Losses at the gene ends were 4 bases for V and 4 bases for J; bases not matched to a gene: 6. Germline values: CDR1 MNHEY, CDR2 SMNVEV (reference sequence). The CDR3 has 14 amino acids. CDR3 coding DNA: TGTGCCAGCAGTTGGACCCCAGGGGGAGAGACCCAGTACTTC. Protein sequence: CASSWTPGGETQYF.

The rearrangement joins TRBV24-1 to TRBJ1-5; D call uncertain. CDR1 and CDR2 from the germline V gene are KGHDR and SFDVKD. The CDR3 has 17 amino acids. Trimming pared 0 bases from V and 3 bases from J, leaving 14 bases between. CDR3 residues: CATSDLIVKEHNQPQHF. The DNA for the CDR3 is TGTGCCACCAGTGATTTGATAGTCAAGGAGCACAATCAGCCCCAGCATTTT.

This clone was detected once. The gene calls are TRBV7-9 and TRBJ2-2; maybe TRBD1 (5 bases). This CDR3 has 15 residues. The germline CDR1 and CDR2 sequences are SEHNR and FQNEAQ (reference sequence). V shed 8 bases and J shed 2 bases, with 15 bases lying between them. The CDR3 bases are TGTGCCAGCCCCTCGACAGACCCTAACACCGGGGAGCTGTTTTTT. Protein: CASPSTDPNTGELFF. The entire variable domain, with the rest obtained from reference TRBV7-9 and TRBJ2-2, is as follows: DTGVSQNPRHKITKRGQNVTFRCDPISEHNRLYWYRQTLGQGPEFLTYFQNEAQLEKSRLLSDRFSAERPKGSFSTLEIQRTEQGDSAMYLCASPSTDPNTGELFFGEGSRLTVL.

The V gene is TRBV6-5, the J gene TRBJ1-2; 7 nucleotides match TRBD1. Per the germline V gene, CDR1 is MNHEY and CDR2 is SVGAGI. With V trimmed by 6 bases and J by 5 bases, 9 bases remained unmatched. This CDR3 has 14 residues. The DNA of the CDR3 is TGTGCCAGCAGGAACGGAGGGGGCGTGTATGGCTACACCTTC. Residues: CASRNGGGVYGYTF.

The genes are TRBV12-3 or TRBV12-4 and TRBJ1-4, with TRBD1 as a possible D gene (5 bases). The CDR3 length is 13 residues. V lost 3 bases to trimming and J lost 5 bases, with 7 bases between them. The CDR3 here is CASSFGGNEKLFF. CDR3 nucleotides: TGTGCCAGCAGTTTCGGGGGGAATGAAAAACTGTTTTTT.

CDR3 bases: TGTGCCAGCAGGGCGACAGGTTCCGCTTTCTTT. Residues: CASRATGSAFF. V is TRBV6-5 and J is TRBJ1-1; maybe TRBD1 (6 bases). Germline values: CDR1 MNHEY, CDR2 SVGAGI. The V end lost 6 bases, the J end lost 11 bases, and 13 bases lay between the germline ends. This CDR3 comprises 11 residues.

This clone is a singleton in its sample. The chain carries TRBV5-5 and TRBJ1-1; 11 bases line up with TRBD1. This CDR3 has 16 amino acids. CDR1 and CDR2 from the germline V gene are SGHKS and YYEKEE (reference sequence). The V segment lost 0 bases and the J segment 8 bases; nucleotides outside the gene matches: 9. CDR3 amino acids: CASSLAGQGALTEAFF. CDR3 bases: TGTGCCAGCAGCTTGGCCGGACAGGGGGCGCTGACCGAAGCTTTCTTT.

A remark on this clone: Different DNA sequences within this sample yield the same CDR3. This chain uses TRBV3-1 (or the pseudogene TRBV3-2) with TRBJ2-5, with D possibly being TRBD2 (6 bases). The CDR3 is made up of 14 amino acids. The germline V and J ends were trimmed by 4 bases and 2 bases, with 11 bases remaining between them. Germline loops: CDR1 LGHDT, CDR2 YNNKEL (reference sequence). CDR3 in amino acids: CASSLLSGQETQYF. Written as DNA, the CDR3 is TGTGCCAGCAGCCTTCTAAGCGGGCAAGAGACCCAGTACTTC.

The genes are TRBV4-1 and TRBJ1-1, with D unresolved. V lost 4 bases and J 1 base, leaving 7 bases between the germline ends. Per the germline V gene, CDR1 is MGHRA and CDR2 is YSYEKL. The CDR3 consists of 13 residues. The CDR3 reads CASSRATNTEAFF. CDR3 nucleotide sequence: TGCGCCAGCAGCCGGGCGACGAACACTGAAGCTTTCTTT.

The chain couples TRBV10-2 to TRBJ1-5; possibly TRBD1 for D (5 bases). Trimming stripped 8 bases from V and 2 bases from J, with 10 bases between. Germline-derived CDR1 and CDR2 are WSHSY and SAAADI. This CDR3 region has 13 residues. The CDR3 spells CASSRGGNQPQHF. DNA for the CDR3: TGCGCCAGCTCCCGGGGGGGCAATCAGCCCCAGCATTTT.

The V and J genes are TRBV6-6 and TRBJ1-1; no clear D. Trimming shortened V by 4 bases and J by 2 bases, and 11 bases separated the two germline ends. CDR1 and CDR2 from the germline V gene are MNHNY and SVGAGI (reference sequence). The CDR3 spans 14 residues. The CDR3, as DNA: TGTGCCAGCAGTTCCGGACTCCTCAACACTGAAGCTTTCTTT. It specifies CASSSGLLNTEAFF.

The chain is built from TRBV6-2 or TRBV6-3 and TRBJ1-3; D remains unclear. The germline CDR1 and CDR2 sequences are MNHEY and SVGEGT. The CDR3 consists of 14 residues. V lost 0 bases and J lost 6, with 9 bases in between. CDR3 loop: CASSYSRNLNTIYF. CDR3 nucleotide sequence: TGTGCCAGCAGTTACTCGAGGAACTTAAACACCATATATTTT.

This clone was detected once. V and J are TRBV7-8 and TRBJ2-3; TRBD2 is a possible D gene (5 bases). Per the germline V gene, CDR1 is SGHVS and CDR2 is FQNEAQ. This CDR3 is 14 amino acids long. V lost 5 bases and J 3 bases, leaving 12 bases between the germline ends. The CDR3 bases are TGTGCCAGCAGCCGGCGGGTGCTTACAGATACGCAGTATTTT. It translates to CASSRRVLTDTQYF.

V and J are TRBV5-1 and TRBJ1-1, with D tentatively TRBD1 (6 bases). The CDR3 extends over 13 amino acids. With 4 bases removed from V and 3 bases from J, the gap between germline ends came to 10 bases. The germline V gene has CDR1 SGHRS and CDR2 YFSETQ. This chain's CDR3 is CASSPDRYTEAFF. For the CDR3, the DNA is TGCGCCAGCAGCCCGGACAGATACACTGAAGCTTTCTTT.

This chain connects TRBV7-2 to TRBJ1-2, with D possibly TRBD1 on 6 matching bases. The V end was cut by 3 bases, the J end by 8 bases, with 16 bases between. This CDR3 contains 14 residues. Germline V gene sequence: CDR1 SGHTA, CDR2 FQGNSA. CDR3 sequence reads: CASSFGGAVGGYTF. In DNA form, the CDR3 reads TGTGCCAGCAGCTTCGGGGGGGCAGTTGGAGGCTACACCTTC.

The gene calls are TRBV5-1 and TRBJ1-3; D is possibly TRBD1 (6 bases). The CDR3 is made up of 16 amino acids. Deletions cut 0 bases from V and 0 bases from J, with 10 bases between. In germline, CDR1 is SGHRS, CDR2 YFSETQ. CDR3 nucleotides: TGCGCCAGCAGCTTGGAGGGGGTTATCTCTGGAAACACCATATATTTT. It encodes CASSLEGVISGNTIYF.

CDR3 sequence (DNA): TGTGCCAGCAGGAGGACAGTAGCAGGCGAGCAGTACTTC. It yields the protein CASRRTVAGEQYF. The V and J genes are TRBV12-3 or TRBV12-4 and TRBJ2-7; maybe TRBD1 (6 bases). Trimming stripped 6 bases from V and 6 bases from J, with 15 bases between. The CDR3 runs 13 residues.

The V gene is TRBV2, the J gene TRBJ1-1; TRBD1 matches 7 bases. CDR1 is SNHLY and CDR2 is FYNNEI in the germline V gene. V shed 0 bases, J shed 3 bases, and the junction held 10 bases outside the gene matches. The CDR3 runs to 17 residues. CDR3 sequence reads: CASSEAEGAREDTEAFF. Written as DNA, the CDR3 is TGTGCCAGCAGTGAAGCGGAGGGGGCGCGGGAGGACACTGAAGCTTTCTTT.

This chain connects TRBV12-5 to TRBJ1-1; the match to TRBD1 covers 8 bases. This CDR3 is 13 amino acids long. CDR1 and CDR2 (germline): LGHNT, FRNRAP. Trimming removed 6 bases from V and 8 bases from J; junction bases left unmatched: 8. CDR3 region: CASGTRTGGEAFF. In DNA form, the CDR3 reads TGTGCTAGTGGCACTCGAACAGGGGGAGAAGCTTTCTTT.

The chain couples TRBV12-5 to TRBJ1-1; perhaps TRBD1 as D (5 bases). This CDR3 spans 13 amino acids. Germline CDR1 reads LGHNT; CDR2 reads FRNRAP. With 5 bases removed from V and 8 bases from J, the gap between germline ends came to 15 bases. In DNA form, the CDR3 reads TGTGCTAGTGGTCCCTCCGGGGGTTCGGAAGCTTTCTTT. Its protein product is CASGPSGGSEAFF.

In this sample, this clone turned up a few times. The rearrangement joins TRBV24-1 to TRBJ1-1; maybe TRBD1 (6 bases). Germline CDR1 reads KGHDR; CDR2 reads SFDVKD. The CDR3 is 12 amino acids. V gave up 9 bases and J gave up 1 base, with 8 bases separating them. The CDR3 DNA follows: TGTGCCACCCAGGGGTCGAACACTGAAGCTTTCTTT. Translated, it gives CATQGSNTEAFF.

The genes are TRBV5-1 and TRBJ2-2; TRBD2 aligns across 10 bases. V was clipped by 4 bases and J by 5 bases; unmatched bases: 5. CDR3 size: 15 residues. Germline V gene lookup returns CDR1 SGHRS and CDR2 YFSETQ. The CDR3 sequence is CASSLSSGGTGELFF. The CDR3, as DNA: TGCGCCAGCAGCCTTTCTAGCGGGGGAACCGGGGAGCTGTTTTTT. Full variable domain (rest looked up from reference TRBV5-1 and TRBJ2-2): KAGVTQTPRYLIKTRGQQVTLSCSPISGHRSVSWYQQTPGQGLQFLFEYFSETQRNKGNFPGRFSGRQFSNSRSEMNVSTLELGDSALYLCASSLSSGGTGELFFGEGSRLTVL.

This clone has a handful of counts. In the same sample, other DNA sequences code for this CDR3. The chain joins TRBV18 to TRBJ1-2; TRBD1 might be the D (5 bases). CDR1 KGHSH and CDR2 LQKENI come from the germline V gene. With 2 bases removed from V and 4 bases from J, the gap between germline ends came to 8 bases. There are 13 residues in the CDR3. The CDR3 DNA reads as TGTGCCAGCTCACCAGACAGTTCCTATGGCTACACCTTC. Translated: CASSPDSSYGYTF.

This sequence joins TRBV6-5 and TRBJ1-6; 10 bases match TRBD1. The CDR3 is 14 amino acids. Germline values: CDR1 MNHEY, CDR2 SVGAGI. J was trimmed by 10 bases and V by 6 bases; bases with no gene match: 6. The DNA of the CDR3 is TGTGCCAGCAGGGGACAGGGGCAGCAATCACCCCTCCACTTT. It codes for CASRGQGQQSPLHF.

The CDR3 DNA reads TGTGCCTCCCGTGAGGGGGCGAACGGTCTGTCCGGCTACACCTTC. The encoded protein is CASREGANGLSGYTF. The V call is TRBV5-4, the J call TRBJ1-2; 7 nucleotides align to TRBD1. The CDR3 loop spans 15 amino acids. The germline CDR1 and CDR2 sequences are SGHNT and YYREEE (reference sequence). V was pared by 10 bases and J by 8 bases, with 20 bases of the junction left unmatched.

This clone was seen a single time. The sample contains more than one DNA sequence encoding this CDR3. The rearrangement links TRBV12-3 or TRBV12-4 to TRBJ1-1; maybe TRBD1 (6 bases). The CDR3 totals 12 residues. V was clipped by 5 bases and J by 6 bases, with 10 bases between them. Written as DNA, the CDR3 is TGTGCCAGCAGTCCGACAGGTCCTGAAGCTTTCTTT. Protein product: CASSPTGPEAFF.

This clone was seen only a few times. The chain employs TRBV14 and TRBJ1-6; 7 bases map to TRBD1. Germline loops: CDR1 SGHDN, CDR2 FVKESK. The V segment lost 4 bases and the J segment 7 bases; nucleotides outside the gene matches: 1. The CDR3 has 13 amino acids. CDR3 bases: TGTGCCAGCAGCCGGGACAGCAATTCACCCCTCCACTTT. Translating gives CASSRDSNSPLHF.

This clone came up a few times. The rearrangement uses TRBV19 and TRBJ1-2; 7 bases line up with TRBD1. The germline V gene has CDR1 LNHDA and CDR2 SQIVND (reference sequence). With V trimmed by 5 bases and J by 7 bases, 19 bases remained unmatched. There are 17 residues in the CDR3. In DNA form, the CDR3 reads TGTGCCAGTAGTCCTCTAACTGGTCTGAGGGGGCGCGGTGGCTACACCTTC. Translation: CASSPLTGLRGRGGYTF.

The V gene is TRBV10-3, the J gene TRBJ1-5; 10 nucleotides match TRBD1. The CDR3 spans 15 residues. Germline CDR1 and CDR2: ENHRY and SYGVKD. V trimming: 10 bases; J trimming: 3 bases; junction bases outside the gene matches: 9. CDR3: CATTTGTGVNQPQHF. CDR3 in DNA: TGTGCCACCACGACCGGGACAGGGGTCAATCAGCCCCAGCATTTT.

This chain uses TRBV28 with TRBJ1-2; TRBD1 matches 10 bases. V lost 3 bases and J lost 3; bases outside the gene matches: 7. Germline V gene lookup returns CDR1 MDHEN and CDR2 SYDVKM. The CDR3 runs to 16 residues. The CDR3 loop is CASSLGQGPRDYGYTF. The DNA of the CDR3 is TGTGCCAGCAGTTTGGGACAGGGGCCGCGGGACTATGGCTACACCTTC.

CDR3 nucleotides: TGTGCCAGCAGCCCGTCGCGGGGAACCTACGAGCAGTACTTC. It codes for CASSPSRGTYEQYF. The genes are TRBV5-4 and TRBJ2-7, with D maybe TRBD2 (6 bases). This CDR3 is built from 14 residues. Germline loops: CDR1 SGHNT, CDR2 YYREEE (reference sequence). The V end was cut by 4 bases, the J end by 2 bases, with 13 bases between.